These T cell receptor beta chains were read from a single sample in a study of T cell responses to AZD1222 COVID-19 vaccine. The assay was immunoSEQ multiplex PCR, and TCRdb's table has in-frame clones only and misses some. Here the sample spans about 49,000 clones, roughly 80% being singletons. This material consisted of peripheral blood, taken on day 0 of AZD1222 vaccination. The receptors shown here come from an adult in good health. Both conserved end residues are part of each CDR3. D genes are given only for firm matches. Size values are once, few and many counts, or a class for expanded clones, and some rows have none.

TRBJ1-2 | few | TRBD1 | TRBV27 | TGTGCCAGCAGCCCTATAGGACAGGTGGCTGGCTACACCTTC | CASSPIGQVAGYTF
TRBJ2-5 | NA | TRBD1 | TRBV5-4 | TGTGCCAGCAGCTCCTACAGGGGGCCGGAGACCCAGTACTTC | CASSSYRGPETQYF
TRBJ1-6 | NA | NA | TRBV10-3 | TGTGCCATCAGTACCCCTTCGGGGCGCGATAATTCACCCCTCCACTTT | CAISTPSGRDNSPLHF
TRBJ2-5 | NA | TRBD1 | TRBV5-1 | TGCGCCAGCAGCCCCGGGACAGGGGTAGAGACCCAGTACTTC | CASSPGTGVETQYF
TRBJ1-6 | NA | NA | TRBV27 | TGTGCCAGCAGTTTGGAGAGCTCCTATAATTCACCCCTCCACTTT | CASSLESSYNSPLHF
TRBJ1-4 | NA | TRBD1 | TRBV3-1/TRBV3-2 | TGTGCCAGCAGCGACGGGACAGGGCGGGATGAAAAACTGTTTTTT | CASSDGTGRDEKLFF
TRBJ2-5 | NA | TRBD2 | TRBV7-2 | TGTGCCAGCAGCCCCCGACGGGGGGGCCGGCAGACCCAGTACTTC | CASSPRRGGRQTQYF
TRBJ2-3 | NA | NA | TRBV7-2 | TGTGCCAGCAGCTTAGAGGGGGCAGGGCGGGGGCGAAGCACAGATACGCAGTATTTT | CASSLEGAGRGRSTDTQYF
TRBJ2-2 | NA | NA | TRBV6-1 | TGTGCCAGCAGCGAAGACAGGCTCGAGACCGGGGAGCTGTTTTTT | CASSEDRLETGELFF
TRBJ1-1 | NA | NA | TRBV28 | TGTGCCAGCAGGGAGGGCGTTCCCACTGAAGCTTTCTTT | CASREGVPTEAFF
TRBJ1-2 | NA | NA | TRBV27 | TGTGCCAGCAGTTTACATACAGGGTATGGGGCATATGGCTACACCTTC | CASSLHTGYGAYGYTF